A single sample gave rise to the 17 T cell receptor beta chains below, sequenced in a study of OX40 agonist ivuxolimab in advanced cancers. Libraries were prepared by immunoSEQ multiplex PCR; TCRdb keeps only in-frame clonotypes and omits some of them. The sample carries tens of thousands of clones, about 85% recorded once. The material sequenced was CD4+ or CD8+ T cells sorted from blood, taken in a trial of the OX40 agonist ivuxolimab. The receptor set was obtained from an adult with an advanced solid tumor such as melanoma, head and neck, liver or kidney cancer.

This clone has ten or more counts. The chain combines TRBV2 with TRBJ2-7; TRBD2 matches at 11 bases. The V and J ends lost 5 bases and 1 base, in that order; junction bases with no gene match: 4. In germline, CDR1 is SNHLY, CDR2 FYNNEI. This CDR3 has 15 residues. CDR3 in amino acids: CASSQTSGTSYEQYF. In DNA form, the CDR3 reads TGTGCCAGCAGTCAGACTAGCGGGACTTCCTACGAGCAGTACTTC.

Only one count was recorded for this clone. The chain carries TRBV11-3 and TRBJ2-1; no reliable D call. Per the germline V gene, CDR1 is SGHNT and CDR2 is YENEEA. The CDR3 is 12 amino acids. Between the trimmed V and J ends, which lost 2 bases and 10 bases, there was a span of 9 bases. The DNA of the CDR3 is TGTGCCAGCAGCTTAACCGACACAGAGCAGTTCTTC. Protein: CASSLTDTEQFF.

This clone was observed a single time. The chain joins TRBV7-2 to TRBJ2-7, with TRBD2 identical over 13 bases. V shed 4 bases and J 6 bases; nucleotides not matched to a gene: 6. CDR1 is SGHTA, CDR2 FQGNSA, per germline. The CDR3 is 15 residues long. The CDR3 region is CASSSTGLAGSEQYF. The CDR3 DNA is TGTGCCAGCAGCTCTACGGGACTAGCGGGATCCGAGCAGTACTTC.

The rearrangement joins TRBV4-3 to TRBJ2-5, with D possibly being TRBD1 or TRBD2 (5 bases each). The CDR3 is made up of 16 amino acids. Germline CDR1 is LGHNA and CDR2 is YSLEER. Trimming took 0 bases from V and 4 from J, leaving 15 bases between them. Written as DNA, the CDR3 is TGCGCCAGCAGCCAAGACCCCGGGACCCGGGGAGAGACCCAGTACTTC. Its protein product is CASSQDPGTRGETQYF.

This clone was seen only once. This sequence joins TRBV2 and TRBJ1-2; 11 bases fit TRBD1. With V trimmed by 7 bases and J by 0 bases, 7 bases remained unmatched. This CDR3 spans 16 amino acids. Per the germline V gene, CDR1 is SNHLY and CDR2 is FYNNEI. The CDR3 region is CASIRTGGRTNYGYTF. In DNA form, the CDR3 reads TGTGCCAGCATACGGACAGGGGGCCGAACTAACTATGGCTACACCTTC.

The rearrangement joins TRBV9 to TRBJ2-7; 11 positions agree with TRBD1. This CDR3 contains 15 residues. With 3 bases clipped from V and 3 bases from J, the junction kept 5 bases outside the gene matches. The germline V gene has CDR1 SGDLS and CDR2 YYNGEE. DNA of the CDR3: TGTGCCAGCAGCGATGAGGGGACAGGGGGCTACGAGCAGTACTTC. Its translation is CASSDEGTGGYEQYF.

The chain uses TRBV15 and TRBJ2-7; no clear D gene. In germline, CDR1 is LNHNV, CDR2 YYDKDF (reference sequence). Trimming left V 2 bases short and J 2 bases short, with 16 bases between. The CDR3 extends over 16 amino acids. The CDR3 loop is CATSRSSVQVAYEQYF. DNA for the CDR3: TGTGCCACCAGCAGATCTTCCGTGCAGGTAGCCTACGAGCAGTACTTC.

The chain links TRBV6-5 to TRBJ1-1; 9 bases align to TRBD1. CDR3 size: 14 residues. Germline V gives CDR1 MNHEY, CDR2 SVGAGI. V shed 9 bases, J shed 1 base, and the junction held 6 bases outside the gene matches. This chain's CDR3 is CASQPGQGNTEAFF. CDR3 sequence (DNA): TGTGCCAGTCAACCGGGACAGGGGAACACTGAAGCTTTCTTT.

This chain links TRBV11-2 with TRBJ2-2; D might be TRBD2 (6 bases). The CDR3 has 15 residues. In germline, CDR1 is SGHAT, CDR2 FQNNGV. The V gene lost 2 bases and the J gene lost 7 bases, with 14 bases spanning the gap. CDR3 region: CASSLRLEGSGELFF. CDR3 nucleotides: TGTGCCAGCAGCTTAAGGTTGGAGGGGAGCGGGGAGCTGTTTTTT.

The chain has TRBV4-2 and TRBJ1-6; maybe TRBD1 (6 bases). The CDR3 has 16 residues. Trimming stripped 0 bases from V and 6 bases from J, with 12 bases between. Per the germline V gene, CDR1 is LGHNA and CDR2 is YNFKEQ. The CDR3 DNA sequence: TGTGCCAGCAGCCAAGATAAGGGGGAGACTAATTCACCCCTCCACTTT. Translated: CASSQDKGETNSPLHF.

The chain carries TRBV18 and TRBJ2-5; TRBD1 might be the D (5 bases). Germline loops: CDR1 KGHSH, CDR2 LQKENI. Between the trimmed V and J ends, which lost 3 bases and 6 bases, there was a span of 11 bases. CDR3 length: 13 residues. The CDR3 region has the DNA TGTGCCAGCTCACCTGGACCAGGGAAGACCCAGTACTTC. Its translation is CASSPGPGKTQYF.

The J gene is TRBJ2-7, the V gene TRBV4-1; 13 nucleotides match TRBD2. CDR1 MGHRA and CDR2 YSYEKL come from the germline V gene. The ends lost 4 bases at V and 3 bases at J; junction bases unmatched: 3. The CDR3 totals 15 residues. CDR3 amino acids: CASSRGLAGVYEQYF. The CDR3 DNA is TGCGCCAGCAGCCGAGGACTAGCGGGAGTCTACGAGCAGTACTTC.

The chain couples TRBV10-1 to TRBJ2-5; no clear D. Between the trimmed V and J ends, which lost 11 bases and 2 bases, there was a span of 12 bases. CDR3 size: 12 residues. The germline V gene encodes CDR1 WNHNN and CDR2 SYGVQD (reference sequence). The CDR3 spells CAPTEKQETQYF. The CDR3 DNA sequence: TGCGCCCCCACGGAGAAGCAAGAGACCCAGTACTTC.

V gene TRBV18 combines with J gene TRBJ2-7; 10 bases align to TRBD2. The CDR3 runs 14 residues. Germline V lookup: CDR1 KGHSH, CDR2 LQKENI. Trimming took 5 bases from V and 1 from J; bases not matched to a gene: 2. The CDR3 region has the DNA TGTGCCAGCTCAGCGGGACTAGCGTCCTACGAGCAGTACTTC. As protein: CASSAGLASYEQYF. Combining the CDR3 with reference TRBV18 and TRBJ2-7 gives the whole variable domain NAGVMQNPRHLVRRRGQEARLRCSPMKGHSHVYWYRQLPEEGLKFMVYLQKENIIDESGMPKERFSAEFPKEGPSILRIQQVVRGDSAAYFCASSAGLASYEQYFGPGTRLTVT.

This clone has only one observation. J is TRBJ2-3 and V is TRBV5-6; no definite D call. The CDR3 extends over 14 amino acids. Germline-derived CDR1 and CDR2 are SGHDT and YYEEEE. Trimming took off 7 bases at V and 2 bases at J, with 14 bases between the two ends. The CDR3 DNA reads as TGTGCCAGCCGTCTGGGTATAGTCACAGATACGCAGTATTTT. This translates into CASRLGIVTDTQYF.

This chain joins TRBV7-2 and TRBJ1-1, with D maybe TRBD1 (6 bases). Trimming took 2 bases from V and 1 from J, leaving 23 bases between them. Per the germline V gene, CDR1 is SGHTA and CDR2 is FQGNSA. The CDR3 totals 19 residues. CDR3 bases: TGTGCCAGCAGCTTATATCTCGGGACAATCATGACCCCGAACACTGAAGCTTTCTTT. It specifies CASSLYLGTIMTPNTEAFF.

On this clone itself: This CDR3 is also generated by other DNA sequences in the sample. The chain combines TRBV27 with TRBJ2-7, with a possible D match to TRBD2 (6 bases). This CDR3 is built from 13 residues. Trimming stripped 3 bases from V and 2 bases from J, with 8 bases between. Per germline, CDR1 MNHEY and CDR2 SMNVEV (reference sequence). In DNA, the CDR3 is TGTGCCAGCAGTTTGGCGGGGCCCTACGAGCAGTACTTC. Its protein is CASSLAGPYEQYF.